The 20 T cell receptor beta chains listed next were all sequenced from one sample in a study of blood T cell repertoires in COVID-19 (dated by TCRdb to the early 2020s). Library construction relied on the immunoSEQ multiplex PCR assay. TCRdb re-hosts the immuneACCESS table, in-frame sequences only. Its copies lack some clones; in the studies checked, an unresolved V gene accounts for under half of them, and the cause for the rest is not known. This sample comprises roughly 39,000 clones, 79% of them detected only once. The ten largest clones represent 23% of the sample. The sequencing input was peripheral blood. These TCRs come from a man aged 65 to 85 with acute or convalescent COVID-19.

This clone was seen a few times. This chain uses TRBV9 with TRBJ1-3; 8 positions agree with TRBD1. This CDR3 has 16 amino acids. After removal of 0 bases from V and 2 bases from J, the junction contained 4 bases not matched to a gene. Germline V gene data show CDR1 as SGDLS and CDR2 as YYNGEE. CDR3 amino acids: CASSVGQGAAGNTIYF. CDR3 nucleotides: TGTGCCAGCAGCGTAGGGCAGGGGGCAGCTGGAAACACCATATATTTT.

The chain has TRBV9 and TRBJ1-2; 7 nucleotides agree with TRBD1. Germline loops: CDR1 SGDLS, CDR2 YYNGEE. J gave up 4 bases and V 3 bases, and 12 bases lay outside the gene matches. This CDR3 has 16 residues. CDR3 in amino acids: CASSARQGLWAYGYTF. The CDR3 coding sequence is TGTGCCAGCAGCGCCCGACAGGGCCTCTGGGCCTATGGCTACACCTTC.

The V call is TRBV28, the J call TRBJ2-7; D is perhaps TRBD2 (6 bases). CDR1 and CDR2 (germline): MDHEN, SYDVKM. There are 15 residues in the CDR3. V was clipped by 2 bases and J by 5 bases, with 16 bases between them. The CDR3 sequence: CASSLPGEEGHEQYF. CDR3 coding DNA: TGTGCCAGCAGTTTACCGGGGGAGGAGGGACACGAGCAGTACTTC.

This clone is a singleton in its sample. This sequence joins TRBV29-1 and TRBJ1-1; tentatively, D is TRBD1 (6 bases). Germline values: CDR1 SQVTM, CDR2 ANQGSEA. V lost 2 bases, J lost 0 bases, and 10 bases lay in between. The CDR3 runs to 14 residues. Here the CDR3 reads CSVERAGVNTEAFF. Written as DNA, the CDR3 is TGCAGCGTTGAAAGGGCAGGGGTGAACACTGAAGCTTTCTTT.

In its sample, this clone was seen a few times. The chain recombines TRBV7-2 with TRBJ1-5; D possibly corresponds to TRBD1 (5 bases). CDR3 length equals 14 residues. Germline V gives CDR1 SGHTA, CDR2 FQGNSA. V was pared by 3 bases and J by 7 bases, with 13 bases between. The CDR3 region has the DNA TGTGCCAGCAGCTTTGGGGCAGGGTACCAGCCCCAGCATTTT. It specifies CASSFGAGYQPQHF.

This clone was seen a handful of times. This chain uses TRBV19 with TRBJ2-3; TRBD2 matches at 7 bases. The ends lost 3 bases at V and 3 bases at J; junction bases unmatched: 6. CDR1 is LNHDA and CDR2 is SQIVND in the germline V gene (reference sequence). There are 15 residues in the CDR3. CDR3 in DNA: TGTGCCAGTAGTATCAAGGGCGGGAGAACAGATACGCAGTATTTT. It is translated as CASSIKGGRTDTQYF.

CDR3 nucleotide sequence: TGTGCCAGCAGTGAAAGGTGGACTAGCGGGAGCTACGAGCAGTACTTC. This translates into CASSERWTSGSYEQYF. This chain links TRBV2 with TRBJ2-7, with 13 bases fitting TRBD2. CDR1 SNHLY and CDR2 FYNNEI come from the germline V gene. V lost 2 bases, J lost 3 bases, and 4 bases stayed unmatched. This CDR3 has 16 amino acids.

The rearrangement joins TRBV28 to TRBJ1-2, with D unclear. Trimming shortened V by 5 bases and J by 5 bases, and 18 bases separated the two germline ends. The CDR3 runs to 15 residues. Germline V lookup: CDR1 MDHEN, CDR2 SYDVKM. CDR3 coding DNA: TGTGCCAGCAGTCCGGGCCAGAGGGTCGAATATGGCTACACCTTC. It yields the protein CASSPGQRVEYGYTF.

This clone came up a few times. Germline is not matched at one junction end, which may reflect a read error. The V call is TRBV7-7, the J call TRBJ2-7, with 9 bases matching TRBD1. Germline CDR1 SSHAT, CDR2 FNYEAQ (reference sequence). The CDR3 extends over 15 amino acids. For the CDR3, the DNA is TGTGCTAGCAGTTCCGGGACAGGGAGCTCCTACGAGCAGTACTTC. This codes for CASSSGTGSSYEQYF.

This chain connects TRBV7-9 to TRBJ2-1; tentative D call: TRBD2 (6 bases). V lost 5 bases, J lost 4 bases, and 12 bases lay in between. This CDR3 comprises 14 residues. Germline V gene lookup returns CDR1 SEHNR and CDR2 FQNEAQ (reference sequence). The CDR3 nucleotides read TGTGCCAGCAGCCCCGGACTATCGTACAATGAGCAGTTCTTC. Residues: CASSPGLSYNEQFF.

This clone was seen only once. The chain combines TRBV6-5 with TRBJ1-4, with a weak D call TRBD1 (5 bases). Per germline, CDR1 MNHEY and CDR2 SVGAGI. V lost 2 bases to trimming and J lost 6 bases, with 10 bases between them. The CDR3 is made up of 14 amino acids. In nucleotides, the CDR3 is TGTGCCAGCAGTTACAGGCAGGGCTATGAAAAACTGTTTTTT. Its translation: CASSYRQGYEKLFF.

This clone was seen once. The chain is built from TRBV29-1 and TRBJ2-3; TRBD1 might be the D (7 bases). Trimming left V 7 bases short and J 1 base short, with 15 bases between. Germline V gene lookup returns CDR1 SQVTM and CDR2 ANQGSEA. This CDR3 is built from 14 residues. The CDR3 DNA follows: TGCAGCGGGAACAGGGGCGGGGGCACAGATACGCAGTATTTT. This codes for CSGNRGGGTDTQYF.

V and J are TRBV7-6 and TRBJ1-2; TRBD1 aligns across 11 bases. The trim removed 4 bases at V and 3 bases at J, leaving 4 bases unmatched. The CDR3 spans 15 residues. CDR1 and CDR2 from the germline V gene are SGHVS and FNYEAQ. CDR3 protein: CASSSGTGGYYGYTF. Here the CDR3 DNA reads TGTGCCAGCAGCTCTGGGACAGGGGGTTACTATGGCTACACCTTC.

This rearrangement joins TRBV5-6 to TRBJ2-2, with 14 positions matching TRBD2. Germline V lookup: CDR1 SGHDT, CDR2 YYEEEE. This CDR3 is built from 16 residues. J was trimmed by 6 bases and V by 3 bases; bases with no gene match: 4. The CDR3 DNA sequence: TGTGCCAGCAGCTGGGGGACTAGCGGGAGTGCCGGGGAGCTGTTTTTT. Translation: CASSWGTSGSAGELFF.

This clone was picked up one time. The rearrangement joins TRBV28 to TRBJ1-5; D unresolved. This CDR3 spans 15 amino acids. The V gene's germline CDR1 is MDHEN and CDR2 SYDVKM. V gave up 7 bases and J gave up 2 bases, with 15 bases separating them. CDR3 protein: CASKETTLGNQPQHF. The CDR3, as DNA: TGTGCCAGCAAGGAGACGACGCTGGGCAATCAGCCCCAGCATTTT.

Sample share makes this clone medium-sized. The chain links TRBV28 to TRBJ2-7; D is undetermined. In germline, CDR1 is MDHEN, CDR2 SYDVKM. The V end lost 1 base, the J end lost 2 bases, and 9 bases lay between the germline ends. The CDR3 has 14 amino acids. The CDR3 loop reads CASSLLPETYEQYF. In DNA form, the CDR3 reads TGTGCCAGCAGTTTATTGCCAGAAACCTACGAGCAGTACTTC.

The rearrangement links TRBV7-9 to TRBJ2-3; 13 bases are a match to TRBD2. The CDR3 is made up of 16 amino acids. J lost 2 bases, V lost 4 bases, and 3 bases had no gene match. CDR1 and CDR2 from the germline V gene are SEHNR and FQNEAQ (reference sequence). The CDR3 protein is CASSSGLAGATDTQYF. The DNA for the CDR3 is TGTGCCAGCAGCTCAGGACTAGCGGGGGCCACAGATACGCAGTATTTT.

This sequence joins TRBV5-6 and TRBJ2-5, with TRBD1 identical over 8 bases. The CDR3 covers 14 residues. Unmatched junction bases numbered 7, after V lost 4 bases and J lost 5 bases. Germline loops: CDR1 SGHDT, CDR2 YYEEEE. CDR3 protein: CASSMDRAMETQYF. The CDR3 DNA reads TGTGCCAGCAGCATGGACAGGGCGATGGAGACCCAGTACTTC. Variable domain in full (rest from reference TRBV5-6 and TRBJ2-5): DAGVTQSPTHLIKTRGQQVTLRCSPKSGHDTVSWYQQALGQGPQFIFQYYEEEERQRGNFPDRFSGHQFPNYSSELNVNALLLGDSALYLCASSMDRAMETQYFGPGTRLLVL.

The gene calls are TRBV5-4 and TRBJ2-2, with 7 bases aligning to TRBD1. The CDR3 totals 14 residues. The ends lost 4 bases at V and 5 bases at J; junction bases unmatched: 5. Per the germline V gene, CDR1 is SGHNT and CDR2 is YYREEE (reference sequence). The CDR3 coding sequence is TGTGCCAGCAGCGTACAGGGGTTGACCGGGGAGCTGTTTTTT. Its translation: CASSVQGLTGELFF.

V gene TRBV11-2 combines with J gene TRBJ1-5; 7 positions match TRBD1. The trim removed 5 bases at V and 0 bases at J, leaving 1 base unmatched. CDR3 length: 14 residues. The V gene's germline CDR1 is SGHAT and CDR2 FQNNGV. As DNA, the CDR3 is TGTGCCAGCAGCCCAGGGGGTAGCAATCAGCCCCAGCATTTT. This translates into CASSPGGSNQPQHF.